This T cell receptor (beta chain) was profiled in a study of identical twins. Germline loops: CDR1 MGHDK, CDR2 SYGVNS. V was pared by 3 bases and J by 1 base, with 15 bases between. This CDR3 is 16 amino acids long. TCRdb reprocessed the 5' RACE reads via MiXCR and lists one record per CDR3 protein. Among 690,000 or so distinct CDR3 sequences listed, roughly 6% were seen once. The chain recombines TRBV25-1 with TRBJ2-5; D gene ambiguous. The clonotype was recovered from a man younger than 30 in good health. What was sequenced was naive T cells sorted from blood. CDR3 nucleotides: TGTGCCAGCAGTGAGTTGCTCAGATCGTCCCAAGAGACCCAGTACTTC. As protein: CASSELLRSSQETQYF.